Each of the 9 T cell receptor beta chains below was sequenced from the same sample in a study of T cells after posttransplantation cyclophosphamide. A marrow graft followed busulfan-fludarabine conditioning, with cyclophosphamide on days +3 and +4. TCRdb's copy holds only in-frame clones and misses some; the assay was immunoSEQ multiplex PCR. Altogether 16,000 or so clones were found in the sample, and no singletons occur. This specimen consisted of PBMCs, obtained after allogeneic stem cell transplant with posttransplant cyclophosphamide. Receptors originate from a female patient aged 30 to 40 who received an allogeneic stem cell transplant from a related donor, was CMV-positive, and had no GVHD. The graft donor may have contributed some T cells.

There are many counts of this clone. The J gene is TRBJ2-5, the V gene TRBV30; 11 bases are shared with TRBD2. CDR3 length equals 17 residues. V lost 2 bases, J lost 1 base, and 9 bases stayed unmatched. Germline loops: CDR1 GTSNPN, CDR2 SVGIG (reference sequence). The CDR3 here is CAWSKGLAEKIQETQYF. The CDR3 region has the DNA TGTGCCTGGAGTAAGGGACTAGCGGAGAAGATCCAAGAGACCCAGTACTTC.

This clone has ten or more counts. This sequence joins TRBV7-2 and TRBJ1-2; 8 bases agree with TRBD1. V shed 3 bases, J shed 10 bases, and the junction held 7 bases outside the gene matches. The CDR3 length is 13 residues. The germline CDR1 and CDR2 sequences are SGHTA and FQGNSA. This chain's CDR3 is CASSLGQALDYTF. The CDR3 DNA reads TGTGCCAGCAGCTTGGGACAGGCCCTGGACTACACCTTC.

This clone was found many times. CDR3 coding DNA: TGTGCCAGCAGAACTAGCGGGAGCTCCTACAATGAGCAGTTCTTC. It is translated as CASRTSGSSYNEQFF. V and J are TRBV6-5 and TRBJ2-1, with 11 bases that match TRBD2. After removal of 6 bases from V and 0 bases from J, the junction contained 1 base not matched to a gene. CDR3 size: 15 residues. Germline CDR1 MNHEY, CDR2 SVGAGI.

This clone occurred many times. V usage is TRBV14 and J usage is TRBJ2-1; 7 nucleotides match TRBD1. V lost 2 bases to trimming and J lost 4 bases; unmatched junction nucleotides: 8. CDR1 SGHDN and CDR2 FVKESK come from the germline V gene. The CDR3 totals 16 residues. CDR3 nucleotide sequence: TGTGCCAGCAGCCAAACTACGGGACAGACTTACAATGAGCAGTTCTTC. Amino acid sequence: CASSQTTGQTYNEQFF.

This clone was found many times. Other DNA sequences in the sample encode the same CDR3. CDR3 bases: TGTGCCAGCAGTTCAAATCAACGGGGTTTTCAAGAGACCCAGTACTTC. Amino acids: CASSSNQRGFQETQYF. The V call is TRBV6-7, the J call TRBJ2-5; D is perhaps TRBD2 (5 bases). TRBV6-7 is labeled an ORF, and its function is uncertain. The CDR3 is 16 residues long. The V and J ends lost 4 bases and 2 bases respectively, with 17 bases between them.

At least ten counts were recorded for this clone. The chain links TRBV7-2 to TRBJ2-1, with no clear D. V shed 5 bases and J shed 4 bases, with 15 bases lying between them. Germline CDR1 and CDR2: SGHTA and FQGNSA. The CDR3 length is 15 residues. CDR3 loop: CASSPHSAVYNEQFF. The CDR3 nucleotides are TGTGCCAGCAGCCCTCACTCGGCGGTTTACAATGAGCAGTTCTTC.

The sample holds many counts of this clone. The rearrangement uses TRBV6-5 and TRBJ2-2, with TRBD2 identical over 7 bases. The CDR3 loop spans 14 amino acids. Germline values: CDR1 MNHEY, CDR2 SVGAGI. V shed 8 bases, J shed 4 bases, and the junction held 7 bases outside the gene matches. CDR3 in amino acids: CASGLVVFTGELFF. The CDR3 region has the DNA TGTGCCAGCGGACTAGTGGTTTTCACCGGGGAGCTGTTTTTT.

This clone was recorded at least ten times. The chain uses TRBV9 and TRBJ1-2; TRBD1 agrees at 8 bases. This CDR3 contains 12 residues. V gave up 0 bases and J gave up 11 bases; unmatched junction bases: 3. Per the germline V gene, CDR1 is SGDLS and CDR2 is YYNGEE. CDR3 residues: CASSVDRGRYTF. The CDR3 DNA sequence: TGTGCCAGCAGCGTAGACAGGGGGAGATACACCTTC.

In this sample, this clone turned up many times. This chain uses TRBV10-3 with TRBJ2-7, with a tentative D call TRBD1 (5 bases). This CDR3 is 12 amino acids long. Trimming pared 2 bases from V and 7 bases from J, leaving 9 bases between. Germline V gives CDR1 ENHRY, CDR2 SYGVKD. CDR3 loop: CAISELRGEQYF. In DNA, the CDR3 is TGTGCCATCAGTGAGCTAAGGGGTGAGCAGTACTTC.